One and the same sample provided the 17 T cell receptor beta chains below, sequenced in a study of blood T cell repertoires in COVID-19. Profiling relied on immunoSEQ multiplex PCR, and the TCRdb table lists in-frame clones only, not all of them. The table records about 250,000 clones, more than 75% of them present only once. Sequences were obtained from PBMCs or T cells enriched from blood (not recorded which). The receptors originated from a man between 35 and 55 years old who had recovered from COVID-19.

V is TRBV5-8 and J is TRBJ1-1; 7 nucleotides line up with TRBD1. Per the germline V gene, CDR1 is SGHTS and CDR2 is YDEGEE. This CDR3 comprises 14 residues. With V trimmed by 7 bases and J by 5 bases, 11 bases remained unmatched. CDR3 DNA: TGTGCCAGCCAGGGTAAAGGGGGCTGGACTGAAGCTTTCTTT. Amino acid sequence: CASQGKGGWTEAFF.

The chain has TRBV5-4 and TRBJ2-3, with TRBD2 matching 7 bases. Germline V gene data show CDR1 as SGHNT and CDR2 as YYREEE (reference sequence). Trimming removed 0 bases from V and 6 bases from J; junction bases left unmatched: 10. CDR3 length: 16 amino acids. CDR3 sequence: CASSLVAGGPLDTQYF. Written as DNA, the CDR3 is TGTGCCAGCAGCTTGGTAGCGGGCGGGCCCCTGGATACGCAGTATTTT.

This clone was detected only once. The chain uses TRBV6-5 and TRBJ2-7, with a weak D call TRBD2 (6 bases). Between the trimmed V and J ends, which lost 3 bases and 12 bases, there was a span of 18 bases. This CDR3 spans 13 amino acids. Germline V gene data show CDR1 as MNHEY and CDR2 as SVGAGI. The CDR3 nucleotides are TGTGCCAGCAGTTATATCGAAGGCGGGATGCGGTACTTC. It encodes CASSYIEGGMRYF.

This clone came up a few times. This chain uses TRBV7-9 with TRBJ1-1; 7 bases fit TRBD1. The CDR3 is 12 residues long. Germline assignment: CDR1 SEHNR and CDR2 FQNEAQ (reference sequence). Losses at the gene ends were 3 bases for V and 7 bases for J; bases not matched to a gene: 2. The CDR3 DNA reads as TGTGCCAGCAGCTTCGGACAGGATGAAGCTTTCTTT. This translates into CASSFGQDEAFF.

The V and J genes are TRBV13 and TRBJ2-7; possibly TRBD2 for D (5 bases). There are 14 residues in the CDR3. CDR1 and CDR2 from the germline V gene are PRHDT and FYEKMQ (reference sequence). Trimming left V 5 bases short and J 7 bases short, with 18 bases between. The CDR3 DNA follows: TGTGCCAGCAGCACCGGGATCCCTGGGGAAGAGCAGTACTTC. It is translated as CASSTGIPGEEQYF.

The rearrangement joins TRBV19 to TRBJ1-2; 8 nucleotides line up with TRBD1. The CDR3 consists of 14 residues. Per germline, CDR1 LNHDA and CDR2 SQIVND (reference sequence). After removal of 8 bases from V and 4 bases from J, the junction contained 9 bases not matched to a gene. CDR3 bases: TGTGCCAGTCTGCCGACAGGGGCCCCCTATGGCTACACCTTC. Encoded protein: CASLPTGAPYGYTF.

The chain couples TRBV7-9 to TRBJ1-6; TRBD1 matches 7 bases. Germline-derived CDR1 and CDR2 are SEHNR and FQNEAQ (reference sequence). V gave up 5 bases and J gave up 6 bases; unmatched junction bases: 7. The CDR3 loop spans 15 amino acids. DNA of the CDR3: TGTGCCAGCAGCGAACGAGGGACAGCTAATTCACCCCTCCACTTT. It translates to CASSERGTANSPLHF.

The chain has TRBV18 and TRBJ1-4; TRBD1 aligns across 8 bases. The V and J ends lost 3 bases and 6 bases, in that order; junction bases with no gene match: 9. Looked up from germline, CDR1 is KGHSH and CDR2 is LQKENI. The CDR3 runs to 16 residues. The CDR3 nucleotides are TGTGCCAGCTCACCCCAGAGCGGCAGGGGGCATGAAAAACTGTTTTTT. Protein sequence: CASSPQSGRGHEKLFF.

This clone was observed a few times. This sequence joins TRBV15 and TRBJ1-4, with 9 bases lining up with TRBD1. There are 17 residues in the CDR3. The V gene's germline CDR1 is LNHNV and CDR2 YYDKDF (reference sequence). The ends lost 0 bases at V and 7 bases at J; junction bases unmatched: 9. The DNA of the CDR3 is TGTGCCACCAGCAGAGATGAGGCGGACAGGGGAGGTGAAAAACTGTTTTTT. This codes for CATSRDEADRGGEKLFF.

The genes are TRBV6-2 or TRBV6-3 and TRBJ2-1, with TRBD1 matching 7 bases. V lost 6 bases, J lost 4 bases, and 6 bases stayed unmatched. The CDR3 sequence is 14 residues long. The V gene's germline CDR1 is MNHEY and CDR2 SVGEGT. The CDR3: CASSWDRGYNEQFF. The CDR3 nucleotides are TGTGCCAGCAGCTGGGACAGAGGATACAATGAGCAGTTCTTC.

This clone turned up a few times. The CDR3 region is CASSLGGSLAFTF. CDR3 in DNA: TGTGCCAGCAGCTTAGGGGGCAGCCTGGCCTTCACCTTC. This chain uses TRBV7-9 with TRBJ1-2; perhaps TRBD1 as D (5 bases). Germline values: CDR1 SEHNR, CDR2 FQNEAQ (reference sequence). The CDR3 has 13 residues. Trimming pared 1 base from V and 13 bases from J, leaving 16 bases between. Together with reference TRBV7-9 and TRBJ1-2, the CDR3 gives the full variable domain: DTGVSQNPRHKITKRGQNVTFRCDPISEHNRLYWYRQTLGQGPEFLTYFQNEAQLEKSRLLSDRFSAERPKGSFSTLEIQRTEQGDSAMYLCASSLGGSLAFTFGSGTRLTVV.

This chain connects TRBV11-2 to TRBJ2-7; D call uncertain. CDR3 length: 13 residues. Germline V gene lookup returns CDR1 SGHAT and CDR2 FQNNGV. The V end lost 4 bases, the J end lost 6 bases, and 13 bases lay between the germline ends. The DNA for the CDR3 is TGTGCCAGCAGCTCGCTTCAGAGGCTCGAGCAGTACTTC. Translating it yields CASSSLQRLEQYF. The full variable domain, its missing parts supplied by reference TRBV11-2 and TRBJ2-7, is EAGVAQSPRYKIIEKRQSVAFWCNPISGHATLYWYQQILGQGPKLLIQFQNNGVVDDSQLPKDRFSAERLKGVDSTLKIQPAKLEDSAVYLCASSSLQRLEQYFGPGTRLTVT.

The chain is built from TRBV24-1 and TRBJ2-3; D is unclear. The V end was cut by 2 bases, the J end by 5 bases, with 4 bases between. The CDR3 has 12 residues. The germline CDR1 and CDR2 sequences are KGHDR and SFDVKD. CDR3 sequence (DNA): TGTGCCACCAGTGATTCGAGAGATACGCAGTATTTT. This sequence encodes CATSDSRDTQYF.

The chain has TRBV19 and TRBJ2-7; D is unclear. The CDR3 runs to 12 residues. Looked up from germline, CDR1 is LNHDA and CDR2 is SQIVND (reference sequence). Trimming removed 9 bases at V and 4 bases at J, with 13 bases between. The CDR3 DNA follows: TGTGCCAGCCTAGTAGTTATTTACGAGCAGTACTTC. Amino acids: CASLVVIYEQYF.

This clone was seen once. The V call is TRBV2, the J call TRBJ2-7; 8 nucleotides agree with TRBD2. Per the germline V gene, CDR1 is SNHLY and CDR2 is FYNNEI. V lost 6 bases and J lost 1; bases outside the gene matches: 17. The CDR3 contains 18 residues. In DNA, the CDR3 is TGTGCCAGCAGACCCGGGACTGGGTCACTAGCGGTTTCCTACGAGCAGTACTTC. Translation gives CASRPGTGSLAVSYEQYF.

The J gene is TRBJ1-1, the V gene TRBV5-1; D gene unclear. Trimming shortened V by 5 bases and J by 10 bases, and 18 bases separated the two germline ends. Germline CDR1 reads SGHRS; CDR2 reads YFSETQ. This CDR3 has 13 amino acids. Here the CDR3 DNA reads TGCGCCAGCAGACCGATGGAGGGTGGTGGAGCTTTCTTT. Translation: CASRPMEGGGAFF.

The chain uses TRBV5-1 and TRBJ2-6; tentatively, D is TRBD2 (5 bases). Germline values: CDR1 SGHRS, CDR2 YFSETQ. This CDR3 region has 15 residues. V was trimmed by 7 bases and J by 1 base, leaving 12 bases between them. CDR3 DNA sequence: TGCGCCAGCGGACTTCACCGTTCTGGGGCCAACGTCCTGACTTTC. Translated, it gives CASGLHRSGANVLTF.